One and the same sample provided the 13 T cell receptor beta chains below, sequenced in a study of blood T cell repertoires in COVID-19 (dated by TCRdb to the early 2020s). The library was generated by the immunoSEQ multiplex PCR assay. What TCRdb holds here is the immuneACCESS table cut down to in-frame rearrangements. Part of the clones is not present; checked against another copy, under half of the missing clones reflect an unresolved V gene, and the others are unexplained. Across this sample there are roughly 150,000 clones, with over 80% seen only once. Clones ranked in the top ten supply around 5% of the sample. The sample taken for sequencing was PBMCs or T cells enriched from blood (not recorded which). Receptors were obtained from a man aged 70-80 years who had been exposed to COVID-19.

The J gene is TRBJ1-5, the V gene TRBV10-3; no reliable D call. Germline V gene lookup returns CDR1 ENHRY and CDR2 SYGVKD. V lost 3 bases and J lost 3, with 9 bases in between. This CDR3 has 14 amino acids. As DNA, the CDR3 is TGTGCCATCAGTGAAAACAGAAACAATCAGCCCCAGCATTTT. It is translated as CAISENRNNQPQHF.

The genes are TRBV10-2 and TRBJ2-5, with D possibly TRBD2 on 6 matching bases. Germline loops: CDR1 WSHSY, CDR2 SAAADI. This CDR3 has 15 residues. The V end lost 2 bases, the J end lost 1 base, and 11 bases lay between the germline ends. CDR3 loop: CASSEAGRSQETQYF. CDR3 nucleotides: TGCGCCAGCAGTGAGGCAGGGAGGTCCCAAGAGACCCAGTACTTC.

This clone was counted once. The chain has TRBV11-2 and TRBJ2-2, with unresolved D. The V gene lost 5 bases and the J gene lost 2 bases, with 12 bases spanning the gap. Germline CDR1 is SGHAT and CDR2 is FQNNGV. The CDR3 is 15 residues long. The CDR3 nucleotides read TGTGCCAGCAGCCCCCGACTGAGTAACACCGGGGAGCTGTTTTTT. Protein: CASSPRLSNTGELFF.

The CDR3 loop reads CASSFRQPQSPLHF. The CDR3 nucleotides read TGTGCCAGCAGCTTTAGACAGCCCCAATCACCCCTCCACTTT. This chain links TRBV7-2 with TRBJ1-6; tentatively, D is TRBD1 (5 bases). The CDR3 is 14 amino acids. The germline V gene has CDR1 SGHTA and CDR2 FQGNSA. V was shortened by 3 bases and J by 10 bases, with 13 bases between the two germline ends. Supplemented by reference TRBV7-2 and TRBJ1-6, the full variable domain reads GAGVSQSPSNKVTEKGKDVELRCDPISGHTALYWYRQSLGQGLEFLIYFQGNSAPDKSGLPSDRFSAERTGGSVSTLTIQRTQQEDSAVYLCASSFRQPQSPLHFGNGTRLTVT.

The chain links TRBV7-9 to TRBJ2-1; D not resolved. This CDR3 spans 16 amino acids. The V and J ends lost 1 base and 0 bases respectively, with 10 bases between them. Germline CDR1 is SEHNR and CDR2 is FQNEAQ (reference sequence). CDR3 sequence: CASSLVVASSYNEQFF. CDR3 DNA: TGTGCCAGCAGCTTAGTTGTCGCTAGCTCCTACAATGAGCAGTTCTTC.

J is TRBJ2-7 and V is TRBV6-1; D is possibly TRBD1 (5 bases). The CDR3 loop spans 15 amino acids. The germline V and J ends were trimmed by 1 base and 2 bases, with 12 bases remaining between them. The germline V gene has CDR1 MNHNS and CDR2 SASEGT. CDR3 sequence (DNA): TGTGCCAGCAGTGAAGTCCCAGGGTTAACCTACGAGCAGTACTTC. As protein: CASSEVPGLTYEQYF.

The gene calls are TRBV6-5 and TRBJ1-2, with D unresolved. Germline V gene sequence: CDR1 MNHEY, CDR2 SVGAGI. The V gene lost 1 base and the J gene lost 8 bases, with 14 bases spanning the gap. This CDR3 is built from 14 residues. Here the CDR3 DNA reads TGTGCCAGCAGTTACTTAAACCCACGGGGAGGCTACACCTTC. Translating it yields CASSYLNPRGGYTF.

V gene TRBV5-6 combines with J gene TRBJ1-2; TRBD1 might be the D (6 bases). The germline V and J ends were trimmed by 0 bases and 6 bases, with 15 bases remaining between them. The CDR3 extends over 15 amino acids. From germline, CDR1 is SGHDT and CDR2 YYEEEE. The CDR3 nucleotides are TGTGCCAGCAGCTTGGTCGGGCAGGGGAGCGATGGCTACACCTTC. This sequence encodes CASSLVGQGSDGYTF.

CDR3 protein: CASTNQPQHF. Here the CDR3 DNA reads TGTGCCAGCACGAATCAGCCCCAGCATTTT. The chain is built from TRBV12-3 or TRBV12-4 and TRBJ1-5; D gene uncertain. CDR3 length: 10 amino acids. Trimming left V 7 bases short and J 4 bases short, with 2 bases between.

This rearrangement joins TRBV27 to TRBJ1-5; 7 nucleotides agree with TRBD1. J lost 3 bases, V lost 8 bases, and 7 bases had no gene match. The V gene's germline CDR1 is MNHEY and CDR2 SMNVEV (reference sequence). CDR3 length equals 14 residues. The CDR3 loop is CASGRDRSNQPQHF. In DNA form, the CDR3 reads TGTGCCAGCGGAAGGGACAGATCCAATCAGCCCCAGCATTTT.

The V and J genes are TRBV11-3 and TRBJ2-7, with a tentative D call TRBD2 (6 bases). This CDR3 spans 15 amino acids. From germline, CDR1 is SGHNT and CDR2 YENEEA. Trimming shortened V by 3 bases and J by 4 bases, and 16 bases separated the two germline ends. This CDR3 is CASSFRTGGAYEQYF. In nucleotides, the CDR3 is TGTGCCAGCAGCTTTCGGACTGGAGGGGCTTACGAGCAGTACTTC.

The rearrangement joins TRBV1 to TRBJ1-4; TRBD1 reflects the table's D call only, with no check against the DNA. TRBV1 is shown as a pseudogene. The CDR3 runs 16 residues. The chain's CDR3 is CTSSHKGNATNEKLFF. The DNA for the CDR3 is TGCACCAGCAGCCATAAGGGGAATGCAACTAATGAAAAACTGTTTTTT.

The chain links TRBV5-6 to TRBJ1-5; TRBD1 is a possible D gene (5 bases). CDR1 and CDR2 (germline): SGHDT, YYEEEE. Trimming cost V 3 bases and J 6 bases, with 16 bases left between them. The CDR3 loop spans 15 amino acids. CDR3 amino acids: CASSWGGGDGQPQHF. The DNA for the CDR3 is TGTGCCAGCAGCTGGGGCGGGGGTGACGGTCAGCCCCAGCATTTT.